Listed below are T cell receptor beta chains from one sample, sequenced in a study of CD8+CD57+ T cells in acquired aplastic anemia. TCRdb analysed the reads with MiXCR anew, one entry per CDR3 protein. The sample lists about 200,000 distinct CDR3 sequences; about half were seen once. The specimen sequenced was sorted CD4+, CD8+, or CD8+CD57+ T cells (not recorded which) from PBMCs. These receptors were taken from a human donor with aplastic anemia. CDR3s include the opening cysteine and the closing phenylalanine or tryptophan. Fields, in order: clone size, V gene, J gene, D gene, CDR3 DNA, CDR3 protein. D genes are given only for firm matches. Some rows mark clone size as missing; the rest say once, few, many or name a class of expanded clone.

>many|TRBV9|TRBJ2-2|.
TGTGCCAGCAGCGTAGACCCCCTCGGTCAATATAACACCGGGGAGCTGTTTTTT
CASSVDPLGQYNTGELFF
>.|TRBV28|TRBJ2-1|.
TGTGCCAGCAGTTCCAGGCGGGCGTACAATGAGCAGTTCTTC
CASSSRRAYNEQFF
>few|TRBV18|TRBJ1-1|.
TGTGCCAGCTCAAAGGACAGAGAGAACACTGAAGCTTTCTTT
CASSKDRENTEAFF
>few|TRBV6-1|TRBJ2-6|.
TGTGCCAGCAGTGACTTGTCTGGGGCCAACGTCCTGACTTTC
CASSDLSGANVLTF
>many|TRBV7-9|TRBJ1-2|.
TGTGCCAGCAGCCTCCGACAGAGCTACACCTTC
CASSLRQSYTF
>.|TRBV2|TRBJ2-6|.
TGTGCCACATCCCGGGGGGCCAACGTCCTGACTTTC
CATSRGANVLTF
>.|TRBV7-9|TRBJ2-6|TRBD1
TGTGCCAGCAGCCGATTGGGACAGATCCTGACTTTC
CASSRLGQILTF
>.|TRBV10-2|TRBJ1-2|.
TGCGCCAGCAGTGTTGGGCAATATGGCAATGTGGGTGGCTACACCTTC
CASSVGQYGNVGGYTF
>many|TRBV10-1|TRBJ1-2|TRBD1
TGCGCCAGCAGTGGTGACAGGGGGCCGGACTATGGCTACACCTTC
CASSGDRGPDYGYTF
>once|TRBV10-3|TRBJ1-1|.
TGTGCCGCCAGTCTGGGGACTGAAGCTTTCTTT
CAASLGTEAFF
>many|TRBV20-1|TRBJ2-3|TRBD2
TGCAGTGCTAGGCGGGGGGGCCTGAAACGCACAGATACGCAGTATTTT
CSARRGGLKRTDTQYF
>.|TRBV29-1|TRBJ1-1|.
TGCAGCGTTGTAAGGCTGAACACTGAAGCTTTCTTT
CSVVRLNTEAFF
>once|TRBV7-9|TRBJ2-4|TRBD2
TGTGCCAGCAGTCATCTTATGGCGGGGGGCCAGTACTTC
CASSHLMAGGQYF
>few|TRBV3-1|TRBJ2-5|.
TGTGCCAGCACCCGACGGACAGTACAAGAGACCCAGTACTTC
CASTRRTVQETQYF
>few|TRBV27|TRBJ1-5|.
TGTGCCAGCAGGCTTAGGGGGGATCAGCCCCAGCATTTT
CASRLRGDQPQHF
>.|TRBV25-1|TRBJ2-3|TRBD1
TGTGCCAGTGGGGATACCGGGACAGGGGCTACAGATACGCAGTATTTT
CASGDTGTGATDTQYF
>few|TRBV18|TRBJ1-4|.
TGTGCCAGCTCACCAATAGGACAGAGTAATGAAAAACTGTTTTTT
CASSPIGQSNEKLFF
>few|TRBV28|TRBJ2-3|TRBD1
TGTGCCAGCAGGACAGGTGGAACAGGGGGCCGAGATACGCAGTATTTT
CASRTGGTGGRDTQYF
>many|TRBV5-1|TRBJ1-5|.
TGCGCCAGCAGCTTGGAAGGTAGGGCTGAGCAGCCCCAGCATTTT
CASSLEGRAEQPQHF
>many|TRBV3-1|TRBJ1-2|.
TGTGCCAGCAGCCATGAGGGGATGGGCTACACCTTC
CASSHEGMGYTF